Reported below is one T cell receptor (beta chain). The antigen remains undetermined. The entry originates in a study of shared clonotypes between healthy human individuals. CD45RA+ naive and CD45RA-negative memory subsets were separated from CD4+ cells. CDR3 length: 13 residues. Germline V gene lookup returns CDR1 MDHEN and CDR2 SYDVKM. Trimming cost V 3 bases and J 8 bases, with 13 bases left between them. Sequencing used immunoSEQ multiplex PCR; TCRdb keeps in-frame clones, though not all of them. Of roughly 1 million clones in the sample, around three quarters are singletons; the top ten hold approximately 0.56%. Study conclusions and caveats: Around 5% was the fraction of naive CD4 clonotypes found shared across a few donors. Among the subsets, naive ones generally showed larger estimated richness than memory ones. Sampling was confined to blood; repertoires within tissues likely differ.

This sequence joins TRBV28 and TRBJ1-2; D may be TRBD1 (6 bases). This receptor was identified in a man younger than 35 in good health. Some clones in this sample may be carry-over from other donors' samples. Sequencing was carried out using memory CD4+ T cells from PBMCs. The subset: CD45RA-negative fraction. The CDR3 loop reads CASSFSGARGYTF. CDR3 sequence (DNA): TGTGCCAGCAGTTTCTCGGGGGCGCGAGGCTACACCTTC.